The 2 T cell receptor beta chains in this list originate from one sample, sequenced in a study of T cell responses to AZD1222 COVID-19 vaccine. TCRdb keeps only in-frame clones here, not all; method: immunoSEQ multiplex PCR. Of about 150,000 clones listed, around nine tenths are singletons. This specimen was peripheral blood, taken 28 days after the second AZD1222 dose. These receptors were collected from an adult who received the AZD1222 COVID-19 vaccine.

The chain employs TRBV5-1 and TRBJ2-1; the match to TRBD2 covers 11 bases. Germline values: CDR1 SGHRS, CDR2 YFSETQ. The CDR3 spans 15 residues. V was clipped by 5 bases and J by 2 bases; unmatched bases: 3. CDR3 residues: CASSATSGTYNEQFF. CDR3 DNA sequence: TGCGCCAGCAGTGCGACTAGCGGGACCTACAATGAGCAGTTCTTC.

V is TRBV2 and J is TRBJ1-2; D not resolved. Germline CDR1 SNHLY, CDR2 FYNNEI. The CDR3 contains 16 residues. The V and J ends lost 0 bases and 4 bases respectively, with 15 bases between them. The CDR3 protein is CASSEASFGSSYGYTF. In DNA, the CDR3 is TGTGCCAGCAGTGAAGCGAGTTTCGGTTCCTCCTATGGCTACACCTTC.